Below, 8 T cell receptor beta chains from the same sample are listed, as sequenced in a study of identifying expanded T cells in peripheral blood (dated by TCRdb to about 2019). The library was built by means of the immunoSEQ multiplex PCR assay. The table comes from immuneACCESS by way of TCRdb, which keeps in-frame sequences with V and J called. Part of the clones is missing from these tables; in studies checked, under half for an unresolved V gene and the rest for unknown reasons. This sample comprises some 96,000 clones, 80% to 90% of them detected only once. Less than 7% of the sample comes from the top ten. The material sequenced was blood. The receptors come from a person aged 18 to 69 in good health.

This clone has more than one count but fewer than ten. For the CDR3, the DNA is TGTGCCAGCAGCCCCCGGGCAGGGGGGATCACCGGGGAGCTGTTTTTT. It yields the protein CASSPRAGGITGELFF. The gene calls are TRBV7-3 and TRBJ2-2; D may be TRBD1 (7 bases). The germline V and J ends were trimmed by 5 bases and 4 bases, with 17 bases remaining between them. This CDR3 has 16 residues. Germline CDR1 SGHTA, CDR2 FQGTGA.

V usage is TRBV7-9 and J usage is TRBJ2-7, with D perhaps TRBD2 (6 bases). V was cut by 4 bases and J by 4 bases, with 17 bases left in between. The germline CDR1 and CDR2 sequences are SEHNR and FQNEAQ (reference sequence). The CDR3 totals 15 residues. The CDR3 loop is CASSSGENKKYEQYF. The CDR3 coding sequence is TGTGCCAGCAGCTCGGGGGAAAACAAGAAATACGAGCAGTACTTC.

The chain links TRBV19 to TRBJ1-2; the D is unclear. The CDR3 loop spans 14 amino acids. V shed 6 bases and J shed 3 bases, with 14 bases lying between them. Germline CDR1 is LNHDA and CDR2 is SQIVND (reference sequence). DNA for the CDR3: TGTGCCAGTAGAAAGGACGACGGGGACTATGGCTACACCTTC. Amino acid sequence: CASRKDDGDYGYTF.

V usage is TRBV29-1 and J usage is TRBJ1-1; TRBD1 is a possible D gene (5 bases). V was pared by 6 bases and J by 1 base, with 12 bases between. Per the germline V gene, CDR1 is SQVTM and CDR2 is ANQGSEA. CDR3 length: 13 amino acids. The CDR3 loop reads CSVSWGENTEAFF. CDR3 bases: TGCAGCGTATCCTGGGGGGAGAACACTGAAGCTTTCTTT.

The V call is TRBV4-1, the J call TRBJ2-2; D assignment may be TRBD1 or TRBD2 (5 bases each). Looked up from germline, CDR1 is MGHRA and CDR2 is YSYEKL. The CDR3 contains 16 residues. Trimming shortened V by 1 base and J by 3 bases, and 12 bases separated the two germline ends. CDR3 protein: CASSQGDLRDTGELFF. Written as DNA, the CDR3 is TGCGCCAGCAGCCAAGGGGACCTTAGGGACACCGGGGAGCTGTTTTTT.

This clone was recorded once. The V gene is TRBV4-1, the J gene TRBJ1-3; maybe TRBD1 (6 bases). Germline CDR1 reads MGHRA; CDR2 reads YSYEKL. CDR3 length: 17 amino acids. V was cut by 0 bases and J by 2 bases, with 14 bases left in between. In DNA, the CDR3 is TGCGCCAGCAGCCAAGAATATACAGGGTACACTGGAAACACCATATATTTT. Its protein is CASSQEYTGYTGNTIYF.

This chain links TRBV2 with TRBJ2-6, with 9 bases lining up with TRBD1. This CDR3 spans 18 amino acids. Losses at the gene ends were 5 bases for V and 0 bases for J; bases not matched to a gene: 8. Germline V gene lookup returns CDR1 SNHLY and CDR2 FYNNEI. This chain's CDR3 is CASSILGQGLSGANVLTF. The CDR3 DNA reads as TGTGCCAGCAGTATATTGGGACAGGGACTCTCTGGGGCCAACGTCCTGACTTTC.

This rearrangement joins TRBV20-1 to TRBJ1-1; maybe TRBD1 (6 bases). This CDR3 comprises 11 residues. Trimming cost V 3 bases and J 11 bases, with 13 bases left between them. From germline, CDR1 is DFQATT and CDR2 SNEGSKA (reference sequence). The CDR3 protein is CSASGDTLAFF. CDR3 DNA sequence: TGCAGTGCTAGTGGGGACACTTTGGCTTTCTTT.